The 5 T cell receptor beta chains reported below all come from one sample, sequenced in a study of T-cell memory formation after mild COVID-19. A single record per CDR3 protein comes from TCRdb applying MiXCR to the 5' RACE reads. This sample has under 550,000 distinct CDR3 sequences, with under 20% found just once. Sequencing used PBMCs or a T cell subset sorted from them (not recorded which). The receptors come from a man younger than 35 who had mild COVID-19 (a few samples of this study predate the infection). Cell type and time point are not known.

The chain recombines TRBV7-2 with TRBJ1-2; no reliable D call. The CDR3 sequence is 14 residues long. V shed 5 bases and J shed 8 bases, with 18 bases lying between them. Germline CDR1 is SGHTA and CDR2 is FQGNSA. CDR3 amino acids: CASSPVALVRGYTF. Here the CDR3 DNA reads TGTGCCAGCAGCCCAGTGGCCCTTGTACGGGGCTACACCTTC.

This clonotype was observed a few times. This chain links TRBV5-8 with TRBJ1-5; TRBD1 might be the D (6 bases). CDR3 size: 14 residues. Germline V gives CDR1 SGHTS, CDR2 YDEGEE. Trimming shortened V by 5 bases and J by 4 bases, and 13 bases separated the two germline ends. The CDR3 spells CASRLTGLNQPQHF. The CDR3 DNA is TGTGCCAGCAGATTGACAGGACTTAATCAGCCCCAGCATTTT. Complete variable domain (other parts from reference TRBV5-8 and TRBJ1-5): EAGVTQSPTHLIKTRGQQATLRCSPISGHTSVYWYQQALGLGLQFLLWYDEGEERNRGNFPPRFSGRQFPNYSSELNVNALELEDSALYLCASRLTGLNQPQHFGDGTRLSIL.

The CDR3 loop reads CASSAPETGAYGYTF. CDR3 coding DNA: TGCGCCAGCAGCGCGCCGGAGACAGGGGCCTATGGCTACACCTTC. The chain combines TRBV5-1 with TRBJ1-2, with 8 bases fitting TRBD1. The germline gives CDR1 SGHRS, CDR2 YFSETQ. Trimming at V came to 4 bases and at J to 4 bases, leaving 9 bases not matched to a gene. This CDR3 has 15 residues.

This clonotype has a handful of counts. The V call is TRBV29-1, the J call TRBJ1-5, with 7 bases lining up with TRBD1. Germline CDR1 SQVTM, CDR2 ANQGSEA. The trim removed 2 bases at V and 6 bases at J, leaving 1 base unmatched. This CDR3 comprises 12 residues. The CDR3 DNA follows: TGCAGCGTTGAACAGGGGGGTCAGCCCCAGCATTTT. This codes for CSVEQGGQPQHF.

This clonotype was seen more than once but under ten times. The rearrangement uses TRBV7-3 and TRBJ2-2, with 9 bases fitting TRBD2. CDR3 length: 17 residues. V lost 4 bases to trimming and J lost 6 bases; unmatched junction nucleotides: 12. Germline V CDR1 and CDR2: SGHTA, FQGTGA. The CDR3 nucleotides are TGTGCCAGCAGCTCCTCGATAGCGGGGGACCCCGCCGGGGAGCTGTTTTTT. Translated, it gives CASSSSIAGDPAGELFF.